This section outlines one T cell receptor (beta chain) sequence together with its context. Its antigen is undetermined. The sample is drawn from a study of OX40 agonist ivuxolimab in advanced cancers. At the level of the study: Those enrolled were roughly 80% male, with a mean age of approximately 60 years and ages from 23 to 79.

Sequencing was performed with immunoSEQ multiplex PCR; in TCRdb, only in-frame clones are kept and a portion is missing. Found here are more than 100,000 clones, around 91% of them singletons; the top ten hold about 0.55%. Study results and limitations: Determination of antigen specificity was not performed for the expanded peripheral T cells. Nonresponders, in some cases, also had low normalized T-cell clonal expansion.

Blood got drawn at baseline, again on cycle 4 day 1, and then on cycle 7 day 1. This CDR3 contains 12 residues. The V end was cut by 4 bases, the J end by 4 bases, with 7 bases between. In germline, CDR1 is MNHEY, CDR2 SVGAGI. The receptor's source is an adult with an advanced solid tumor such as melanoma, head and neck, liver or kidney cancer. Sequences were derived from CD4+ or CD8+ T cells sorted from blood, sampled in a trial of the OX40 agonist ivuxolimab. V is TRBV6-5 and J is TRBJ1-2; D is ambiguous. CDR3 protein: CASSSTIYGYTF. The CDR3 nucleotides read TGTGCCAGCAGTTCTACCATCTATGGCTACACCTTC.